The 31 T cell receptor beta chains presented below share a single source sample, sequenced in a study of blood T cell repertoires in COVID-19. The assay was immunoSEQ multiplex PCR, and TCRdb's table has in-frame clones only and misses some. The sample carries about 99,000 clones, 80% to 90% recorded once. Material for sequencing was peripheral blood. Receptors were obtained from a man aged 45 to 65 with COVID-19, enrolled during active disease.

V and J are TRBV5-1 and TRBJ2-7; 7 bases are shared with TRBD2. CDR1 is SGHRS, CDR2 YFSETQ, per germline. The CDR3 spans 14 residues. V lost 5 bases and J lost 7; bases outside the gene matches: 12. The CDR3 coding sequence is TGCGCCAGCAGTTCGGGACTACACCCTCAGGAGCAGTACTTC. Translation gives CASSSGLHPQEQYF.

The V and J genes are TRBV7-9 and TRBJ2-1; TRBD2 agrees at 13 bases. The V and J ends lost 4 bases and 0 bases, in that order; junction bases with no gene match: 9. CDR3 length equals 19 residues. CDR1 and CDR2 (germline): SEHNR, FQNEAQ (reference sequence). The CDR3 loop reads CASSSPPTSGGSSYNEQFF. The CDR3 nucleotides read TGTGCCAGCAGCTCACCACCGACTAGCGGGGGGAGCTCCTACAATGAGCAGTTCTTC.

This chain joins TRBV6-5 and TRBJ2-7, with D unclear. This CDR3 contains 13 residues. The V end was cut by 0 bases, the J end by 6 bases, with 9 bases between. From germline, CDR1 is MNHEY and CDR2 SVGAGI. The DNA for the CDR3 is TGTGCCAGCAGTTACTCGCCGGCGGTCGAGCAGTACTTC. Translating it yields CASSYSPAVEQYF.

This chain links TRBV30 with TRBJ2-7; D call uncertain. Germline V gene lookup returns CDR1 GTSNPN and CDR2 SVGIG (reference sequence). V lost 2 bases and J lost 2, with 4 bases in between. The CDR3 length is 11 residues. In nucleotides, the CDR3 is TGTGCCTGGAGTCAGACCTACGAGCAGTACTTC. Its translation is CAWSQTYEQYF.

This sequence joins TRBV19 and TRBJ1-5; the match to TRBD1 covers 7 bases. CDR3 size: 13 residues. The V gene end was trimmed by 4 bases and the J gene end by 7 bases; junction bases not matched to a gene: 4. From germline, CDR1 is LNHDA and CDR2 SQIVND (reference sequence). The CDR3 DNA follows: TGTGCCAGTAGTACCCAGACAGGGCAGCCCCAGCATTTT. Its translation: CASSTQTGQPQHF.

This chain connects TRBV19 to TRBJ2-2; possible D gene TRBD2, 6 bases. In germline, CDR1 is LNHDA, CDR2 SQIVND (reference sequence). This CDR3 comprises 16 residues. V shed 5 bases and J shed 0 bases, with 13 bases lying between them. The CDR3 region is CASSYWRGTNTGELFF. In nucleotides, the CDR3 is TGTGCCAGTAGTTATTGGCGGGGAACGAACACCGGGGAGCTGTTTTTT.

The V and J genes are TRBV7-9 and TRBJ1-2; tentative D call: TRBD1 (5 bases). The CDR3 loop spans 17 amino acids. V was cut by 2 bases and J by 4 bases, with 20 bases left in between. From germline, CDR1 is SEHNR and CDR2 FQNEAQ (reference sequence). CDR3 sequence: CASSLSRGTAPRYGYTF. In DNA, the CDR3 is TGTGCCAGCAGCTTATCTCGGGGGACGGCGCCTCGCTATGGCTACACCTTC. The full variable domain, with the rest looked up from reference TRBV7-9 and TRBJ1-2, is DTGVSQNPRHKITKRGQNVTFRCDPISEHNRLYWYRQTLGQGPEFLTYFQNEAQLEKSRLLSDRFSAERPKGSFSTLEIQRTEQGDSAMYLCASSLSRGTAPRYGYTFGSGTRLTVV.

This chain joins TRBV5-4 and TRBJ2-2; tentatively, D is TRBD1 (6 bases). V shed 0 bases and J shed 4 bases, with 10 bases lying between them. The CDR3 spans 15 residues. Germline V gene sequence: CDR1 SGHNT, CDR2 YYREEE (reference sequence). The CDR3: CASSLGQGPTGELFF. CDR3 in DNA: TGTGCCAGCAGCTTGGGCCAGGGGCCCACCGGGGAGCTGTTTTTT.

The J gene is TRBJ2-1, the V gene TRBV28; 9 nucleotides match TRBD1. Looked up from germline, CDR1 is MDHEN and CDR2 is SYDVKM. After removal of 5 bases from V and 12 bases from J, the junction contained 17 bases not matched to a gene. CDR3 length: 16 residues. The CDR3 nucleotides are TGTGCCAGCAGTCTACAGGGGACAGGGATTACAATGACGCAGTTCTTC. This codes for CASSLQGTGITMTQFF.

This sequence joins TRBV7-3 and TRBJ2-2, with 7 bases aligning to TRBD2. The J segment lost 1 base and the V segment lost 5 bases, leaving 10 bases of the junction unmatched. The CDR3 covers 17 residues. The germline CDR1 and CDR2 sequences are SGHTA and FQGTGA. The CDR3 sequence: CASSPMGGTQNTGELFF. Written as DNA, the CDR3 is TGTGCCAGCAGCCCAATGGGGGGGACTCAGAACACCGGGGAGCTGTTTTTT.

The chain uses TRBV19 and TRBJ1-5; 8 bases align to TRBD1. V trimming: 8 bases; J trimming: 6 bases; junction bases outside the gene matches: 9. CDR3 length: 14 residues. Germline V gene data show CDR1 as LNHDA and CDR2 as SQIVND (reference sequence). The CDR3 protein is CASARQGAGQPQHF. In DNA, the CDR3 is TGTGCCAGTGCCAGGCAGGGGGCGGGTCAGCCCCAGCATTTT.

The chain recombines TRBV5-6 with TRBJ2-3; possible D gene TRBD2, 5 bases. The V end lost 0 bases, the J end lost 5 bases, and 13 bases lay between the germline ends. CDR1 is SGHDT, CDR2 YYEEEE, per germline. CDR3 length equals 15 residues. CDR3 DNA sequence: TGTGCCAGCAGCTTGGTGGGCCTTGAGGGAGATACGCAGTATTTT. The encoded protein is CASSLVGLEGDTQYF.

The chain links TRBV11-3 to TRBJ2-5, with D tentatively TRBD2 (5 bases). The germline gives CDR1 SGHNT, CDR2 YENEEA. V was pared by 1 base and J by 3 bases, with 6 bases between. CDR3 size: 13 residues. The DNA for the CDR3 is TGTGCCAGCAGCTTAGGGGAGAAAGAGACCCAGTACTTC. This codes for CASSLGEKETQYF.

The table lists this clone with a few counts. This chain links TRBV25-1 with TRBJ1-1; a possible D gene is TRBD1 (6 bases). CDR3 length: 13 amino acids. The germline CDR1 and CDR2 sequences are MGHDK and SYGVNS. Trimming left V 6 bases short and J 1 base short, with 9 bases between. CDR3 in amino acids: CASRTGWNTEAFF. The CDR3 bases are TGTGCCAGCAGGACAGGATGGAACACTGAAGCTTTCTTT.

The chain is built from TRBV9 and TRBJ1-3, with 8 bases matching TRBD1. The trim removed 0 bases at V and 4 bases at J, leaving 3 bases unmatched. Per germline, CDR1 SGDLS and CDR2 YYNGEE. The CDR3 length is 15 residues. CDR3 in amino acids: CASSVGTGIGNTIYF. For the CDR3, the DNA is TGTGCCAGCAGCGTAGGGACAGGGATCGGAAACACCATATATTTT.

The DNA of the CDR3 is TGTGCCAGCAGAGACCCGGGACAGGGTCCCCGCGAGCAGTACTTC. Translating gives CASRDPGQGPREQYF. V and J are TRBV7-2 and TRBJ2-7; TRBD1 aligns across 9 bases. Per the germline V gene, CDR1 is SGHTA and CDR2 is FQGNSA. V lost 6 bases to trimming and J lost 6 bases; unmatched junction nucleotides: 12. The CDR3 extends over 15 amino acids.

This chain connects TRBV27 to TRBJ1-6; possible D gene TRBD1, 6 bases. The V and J ends lost 6 bases and 0 bases respectively, with 21 bases between them. The germline CDR1 and CDR2 sequences are MNHEY and SMNVEV (reference sequence). The CDR3 extends over 19 amino acids. The DNA for the CDR3 is TGTGCCAGCAGCCTAATTCGGACAGACAAAGGCTCCTATAATTCACCCCTCCACTTT. The encoded protein is CASSLIRTDKGSYNSPLHF.

In DNA, the CDR3 is TGCAGCGTTGTGCGGGACAATGAGCAGTTCTTC. It is translated as CSVVRDNEQFF. V usage is TRBV29-1 and J usage is TRBJ2-1, with D possibly TRBD2 on 5 matching bases. The germline gives CDR1 SQVTM, CDR2 ANQGSEA. V was clipped by 4 bases and J by 5 bases, with 6 bases between them. The CDR3 contains 11 residues.

The chain couples TRBV4-3 to TRBJ2-7, with TRBD2 identical over 11 bases. The CDR3 is 16 amino acids. CDR1 is LGHNA, CDR2 YSLEER, per germline. The trim removed 4 bases at V and 0 bases at J, leaving 5 bases unmatched. Written as DNA, the CDR3 is TGCGCCAGCAGCCGCCTACTAGCGGGGGCCTCCTACGAGCAGTACTTC. Translation gives CASSRLLAGASYEQYF.

The chain uses TRBV18 and TRBJ1-2; D is uncertain. Germline V lookup: CDR1 KGHSH, CDR2 LQKENI. The CDR3 length is 15 residues. V lost 0 bases and J 0 bases, leaving 8 bases between the germline ends. The CDR3 spells CASSPPPTTNYGYTF. CDR3 bases: TGTGCCAGCTCACCACCGCCGACTACTAACTATGGCTACACCTTC.

The chain carries TRBV7-8 and TRBJ1-2; D unclear. CDR3 length: 13 residues. Germline loops: CDR1 SGHVS, CDR2 FQNEAQ. V was clipped by 5 bases and J by 8 bases, with 15 bases between them. CDR3 region: CASSLRADVGYTF. In nucleotides, the CDR3 is TGTGCCAGCAGCCTCCGTGCGGATGTCGGCTACACCTTC.

This chain links TRBV27 with TRBJ1-2; possible D gene TRBD1, 5 bases. The CDR3 consists of 14 residues. Between the trimmed V and J ends, which lost 3 bases and 2 bases, there was a span of 10 bases. Per the germline V gene, CDR1 is MNHEY and CDR2 is SMNVEV (reference sequence). This CDR3 is CASSFGQGNYGYTF. The CDR3 region has the DNA TGTGCCAGCAGTTTTGGGCAGGGAAACTATGGCTACACCTTC.

This chain uses TRBV5-4 with TRBJ2-3, with TRBD2 matching over 7 bases. Losses at the gene ends were 3 bases for V and 3 bases for J; bases not matched to a gene: 1. Germline V lookup: CDR1 SGHNT, CDR2 YYREEE (reference sequence). This CDR3 contains 13 residues. The CDR3 spells CASSWGLTDTQYF. The CDR3 coding sequence is TGTGCCAGCAGCTGGGGACTAACAGATACGCAGTATTTT.

CDR3 in DNA: TGTGCCAGCAGTCTCTGGGGGGGAACGAGGAACACTGAAGCTTTCTTT. Translation: CASSLWGGTRNTEAFF. V and J are TRBV27 and TRBJ1-1; D might be TRBD1 (5 bases). The V and J ends lost 5 bases and 1 base respectively, with 17 bases between them. The CDR3 runs to 16 residues. Germline V gene sequence: CDR1 MNHEY, CDR2 SMNVEV (reference sequence).

The V and J genes are TRBV5-1 and TRBJ1-2; 9 bases line up with TRBD1. CDR1 is SGHRS and CDR2 is YFSETQ in the germline V gene. The CDR3 consists of 15 residues. Trimming took 4 bases from V and 2 from J; bases not matched to a gene: 6. The CDR3 sequence: CASSTGQGSNYGYTF. CDR3 nucleotide sequence: TGCGCCAGCAGCACGGGACAGGGATCAAACTATGGCTACACCTTC.

CDR3 sequence (DNA): TGCGCCAGCAGCCAAGATAATAGCGGGGCTTACGAGCAGTACTTC. Protein product: CASSQDNSGAYEQYF. This sequence joins TRBV4-3 and TRBJ2-7; 8 bases align to TRBD2. Germline-derived CDR1 and CDR2 are LGHNA and YSLEER. CDR3 length equals 15 residues. V shed 0 bases, J shed 4 bases, and the junction held 5 bases outside the gene matches.

The rearrangement uses TRBV19 and TRBJ1-1, with TRBD1 matching 7 bases. The CDR3 is made up of 15 amino acids. The germline CDR1 and CDR2 sequences are LNHDA and SQIVND (reference sequence). V lost 7 bases to trimming and J lost 5 bases; unmatched junction nucleotides: 13. In nucleotides, the CDR3 is TGTGCCAGTACCCTCCCCCGACAGGGTTGGACTGAAGCTTTCTTT. It specifies CASTLPRQGWTEAFF.

The V call is TRBV18, the J call TRBJ2-7; the match to TRBD1 covers 9 bases. The ends lost 3 bases at V and 6 bases at J; junction bases unmatched: 6. CDR1 and CDR2 (germline): KGHSH, LQKENI. The CDR3 loop spans 14 amino acids. In DNA form, the CDR3 reads TGTGCCAGCTCACCGGGACAGGGTCGACGCGAGCAGTACTTC. Its translation is CASSPGQGRREQYF.

The rearrangement links TRBV7-8 to TRBJ1-5; 7 bases agree with TRBD1. The CDR3 is 17 residues long. Per the germline V gene, CDR1 is SGHVS and CDR2 is FQNEAQ. V shed 0 bases, J shed 3 bases, and the junction held 8 bases outside the gene matches. The CDR3: CASSLAQRTGNNQPQHF. CDR3 nucleotide sequence: TGTGCCAGCAGCTTAGCCCAGAGGACAGGTAACAATCAGCCCCAGCATTTT.

In its sample, this clone was seen once. Compared with germline, one end of the junction differs, possibly owing to a read error. The chain employs TRBV23-1 and TRBJ1-2; perhaps TRBD1 as D (5 bases). TRBV23-1 is reported as an ORF; its role is uncertain. CDR3 length: 14 amino acids. In nucleotides, the CDR3 is TGCGCCAGCAGTCAATCGTGGGCCTCGCGGGGCTACGCCTTC. Translation: CASSQSWASRGYAF.

The V call is TRBV12-3 or TRBV12-4, the J call TRBJ1-5, with D maybe TRBD1 (6 bases). V dropped 3 bases and J dropped 5 bases, with 8 bases sitting between them. The CDR3 is made up of 13 amino acids. The chain's CDR3 is CASSLSGDQPQHF. The CDR3, as DNA: TGTGCCAGCAGTTTGTCAGGGGATCAGCCCCAGCATTTT.